The rows below give T cell receptor beta chains drawn from one sample of a study of vaccination effects on CD4 cells after COVID-19. Measured with immunoSEQ multiplex PCR; TCRdb has only the in-frame clones, and not every one. Of 42,000 or so clones listed, around 70% are singletons. What these receptors recognize is not known. The starting material was CD4+ T cells from PBMCs cultured without peptide, obtained after COVID-19 vaccination. The receptors were gathered from a human donor who received a COVID-19 vaccine. Each CDR3 is given with its conserved first and last residue. The order of the fields is CDR3 length, D gene, clone size, J gene, V gene, CDR3 protein, CDR3 DNA. A D gene is named only where the DNA matches it firmly. The size entry is marked missing in some rows and otherwise reads once, few, many or a size class.

len: 15
d_gene: NA
abundance: NA
j_gene: TRBJ2-2
v_gene: TRBV5-1
CDR3aa: CASSKDTSNTGELFF
CDR3nt: TGCGCCAGCAGCAAGGACACTTCGAACACCGGGGAGCTGTTTTTT

len: 17
d_gene: TRBD2
abundance: NA
j_gene: TRBJ2-5
v_gene: TRBV5-1
CDR3aa: CASSPGTSGSSGGTQYF
CDR3nt: TGCGCCAGCAGCCCCGGGACTAGCGGGTCCTCCGGGGGGACCCAGTACTTC

len: 13
d_gene: TRBD1
abundance: NA
j_gene: TRBJ1-2
v_gene: TRBV25-1
CDR3aa: CASRSGTGYGYTF
CDR3nt: TGTGCCAGCCGCAGCGGGACAGGGTATGGCTACACCTTC

len: 12
d_gene: NA
abundance: NA
j_gene: TRBJ2-1
v_gene: TRBV3-1/TRBV3-2
CDR3aa: CASSQTRGEQFF
CDR3nt: TGTGCCAGCAGCCAGACTAGGGGAGAGCAGTTCTTC

len: 13
d_gene: NA
abundance: NA
j_gene: TRBJ1-2
v_gene: TRBV27
CDR3aa: CASSTGEIDGYTF
CDR3nt: TGTGCCAGCAGTACCGGGGAAATTGATGGCTACACCTTC

len: 12
d_gene: NA
abundance: NA
j_gene: TRBJ2-1
v_gene: TRBV9
CDR3aa: CASSVASYEQFF
CDR3nt: TGTGCCAGCAGCGTAGCCAGCTATGAGCAGTTCTTC

len: 15
d_gene: TRBD2
abundance: NA
j_gene: TRBJ2-1
v_gene: TRBV5-1
CDR3aa: CASSAGLAGNNEQFF
CDR3nt: TGCGCCAGCAGCGCCGGACTAGCGGGGAACAATGAGCAGTTCTTC

len: 14
d_gene: NA
abundance: NA
j_gene: TRBJ1-2
v_gene: TRBV13
CDR3aa: CASSFGQSNYGYTF
CDR3nt: TGTGCCAGCAGCTTTGGGCAATCTAACTATGGCTACACCTTC

len: 13
d_gene: NA
abundance: NA
j_gene: TRBJ1-1
v_gene: TRBV5-1
CDR3aa: CASGAGMNTEAFF
CDR3nt: TGCGCCAGCGGCGCAGGAATGAACACTGAAGCTTTCTTT

len: 12
d_gene: NA
abundance: NA
j_gene: TRBJ1-2
v_gene: TRBV18
CDR3aa: CASSPNDNGYTF
CDR3nt: TGTGCCAGCTCACCTAATGACAATGGCTACACCTTC

len: 13
d_gene: NA
abundance: NA
j_gene: TRBJ1-1
v_gene: TRBV19
CDR3aa: CASSILQNTEAFF
CDR3nt: TGTGCCAGTAGTATATTGCAGAACACTGAAGCTTTCTTT

len: 11
d_gene: NA
abundance: NA
j_gene: TRBJ1-2
v_gene: TRBV20-1
CDR3aa: CSASGVEGYTF
CDR3nt: TGCAGTGCTAGTGGGGTGGAAGGCTACACCTTC

len: 13
d_gene: NA
abundance: NA
j_gene: TRBJ2-2
v_gene: TRBV27
CDR3aa: CASSLRGAGELFF
CDR3nt: TGTGCCAGCAGTTTAAGGGGGGCCGGGGAGCTGTTTTTT

len: 12
d_gene: NA
abundance: NA
j_gene: TRBJ1-1
v_gene: TRBV29-1
CDR3aa: CSVSTGTTEAFF
CDR3nt: TGCAGCGTGTCCACAGGGACCACTGAAGCTTTCTTT

len: 13
d_gene: NA
abundance: NA
j_gene: TRBJ1-2
v_gene: TRBV7-2
CDR3aa: CASSLVQGAGYTF
CDR3nt: TGTGCCAGCAGCTTAGTGCAGGGTGCTGGCTACACCTTC

len: 16
d_gene: TRBD2
abundance: NA
j_gene: TRBJ2-1
v_gene: TRBV5-4
CDR3aa: CASSLGLAGEYNEQFF
CDR3nt: TGTGCCAGCAGCTTGGGTCTAGCGGGGGAGTACAATGAGCAGTTCTTC

len: 14
d_gene: NA
abundance: NA
j_gene: TRBJ1-6
v_gene: TRBV19
CDR3aa: CASSFQGYNSPLHF
CDR3nt: TGTGCCAGTAGCTTTCAGGGGTATAATTCACCCCTCCACTTT

len: 17
d_gene: TRBD2
abundance: once
j_gene: TRBJ2-5
v_gene: TRBV18
CDR3aa: CASSPGLAGTRGETQYF
CDR3nt: TGTGCCAGCTCACCCGGACTAGCGGGGACCCGGGGAGAGACCCAGTACTTC

len: 19
d_gene: NA
abundance: once
j_gene: TRBJ1-2
v_gene: TRBV4-1
CDR3aa: CASSQYRWVRLGDNYGYTF
CDR3nt: TGCGCCAGCAGCCAGTATCGCTGGGTCAGGCTGGGAGATAACTATGGCTACACCTTC

len: 12
d_gene: NA
abundance: NA
j_gene: TRBJ1-2
v_gene: TRBV6-4
CDR3aa: CASSGTSYGYTF
CDR3nt: TGTGCCAGCAGTGGGACATCCTATGGCTACACCTTC

len: 17
d_gene: NA
abundance: NA
j_gene: TRBJ2-3
v_gene: TRBV4-1
CDR3aa: CASSQDHSGTRTDTQYF
CDR3nt: TGCGCCAGCAGCCAAGATCACTCGGGGACAAGGACAGATACGCAGTATTTT

len: 15
d_gene: NA
abundance: NA
j_gene: TRBJ2-5
v_gene: TRBV19
CDR3aa: CASSSQGGHQETQYF
CDR3nt: TGTGCCAGTAGCTCCCAGGGAGGTCATCAAGAGACCCAGTACTTC

len: 13
d_gene: NA
abundance: NA
j_gene: TRBJ1-1
v_gene: TRBV12-3/TRBV12-4
CDR3aa: CASSLTRRRQAFF
CDR3nt: TGTGCCAGCAGTTTAACGCGTAGGCGGCAAGCTTTCTTT

len: 12
d_gene: NA
abundance: once
j_gene: TRBJ1-2
v_gene: TRBV14
CDR3aa: CASSLGGYGYTF
CDR3nt: TGTGCCAGCAGCTTAGGTGGCTATGGCTACACCTTC

len: 18
d_gene: TRBD1
abundance: NA
j_gene: TRBJ1-4
v_gene: TRBV7-9
CDR3aa: CASSPLLGQGRTNEKLFF
CDR3nt: TGTGCCAGCAGCCCGTTATTGGGACAGGGAAGGACTAATGAAAAACTGTTTTTT

len: 17
d_gene: NA
abundance: NA
j_gene: TRBJ1-6
v_gene: TRBV27
CDR3aa: CASSLSIGDPVGSPLHF
CDR3nt: TGTGCCAGCAGTTTATCGATAGGGGATCCCGTAGGTTCACCCCTCCACTTT

len: 14
d_gene: NA
abundance: NA
j_gene: TRBJ1-2
v_gene: TRBV27
CDR3aa: CASRGLDRAYGYTF
CDR3nt: TGTGCCAGCAGAGGTCTTGACCGGGCTTATGGCTACACCTTC

len: 15
d_gene: TRBD1
abundance: NA
j_gene: TRBJ1-2
v_gene: TRBV7-9
CDR3aa: CASSLDRGGGYGYTF
CDR3nt: TGTGCCAGCAGCTTAGATAGAGGGGGCGGCTATGGCTACACCTTC

len: 14
d_gene: NA
abundance: NA
j_gene: TRBJ2-3
v_gene: TRBV28
CDR3aa: CASSQVRSTDTQYF
CDR3nt: TGTGCCAGCAGCCAGGTGCGGAGCACAGATACGCAGTATTTT

len: 16
d_gene: TRBD2
abundance: NA
j_gene: TRBJ2-5
v_gene: TRBV7-2
CDR3aa: CASSYVSGGAVETQYF
CDR3nt: TGTGCCAGCAGCTACGTTAGCGGGGGGGCGGTTGAGACCCAGTACTTC

len: 16
d_gene: TRBD1
abundance: NA
j_gene: TRBJ2-2
v_gene: TRBV11-3
CDR3aa: CASSRGRGQGTGELFF
CDR3nt: TGTGCCAGCAGCCGGGGAAGGGGACAGGGGACCGGGGAGCTGTTTTTT

len: 15
d_gene: NA
abundance: NA
j_gene: TRBJ1-5
v_gene: TRBV27
CDR3aa: CASSSPGRSNQPQHF
CDR3nt: TGTGCCAGCAGCTCCCCCGGCAGAAGCAATCAGCCCCAGCATTTT

len: 13
d_gene: NA
abundance: NA
j_gene: TRBJ2-5
v_gene: TRBV14
CDR3aa: CASNRGLGETQYF
CDR3nt: TGTGCCAGCAATCGGGGATTGGGAGAGACCCAGTACTTC

len: 15
d_gene: TRBD2
abundance: NA
j_gene: TRBJ2-2
v_gene: TRBV20-1
CDR3aa: CSASQRDWYTGELFF
CDR3nt: TGCAGTGCTAGTCAGCGGGATTGGTACACCGGGGAGCTGTTTTTT

len: 14
d_gene: TRBD1
abundance: NA
j_gene: TRBJ2-2
v_gene: TRBV29-1
CDR3aa: CSVENPGTAGELFF
CDR3nt: TGCAGCGTTGAAAATCCCGGGACAGCCGGGGAGCTGTTTTTT

len: 14
d_gene: TRBD1
abundance: few
j_gene: TRBJ2-7
v_gene: TRBV7-9
CDR3aa: CASRYNRGSYEQYF
CDR3nt: TGTGCCAGCAGGTATAACAGGGGCTCCTACGAGCAGTACTTC

len: 15
d_gene: NA
abundance: NA
j_gene: TRBJ1-6
v_gene: TRBV6-1
CDR3aa: CASSERPLGGSPLHF
CDR3nt: TGTGCCAGCAGTGAAAGACCCCTCGGGGGTTCACCCCTCCACTTT

len: 14
d_gene: TRBD1
abundance: NA
j_gene: TRBJ1-2
v_gene: TRBV6-5
CDR3aa: CASSYLTGGAVTFF
CDR3nt: TGTGCCAGCAGTTACCTAACAGGGGGCGCGGTCACCTTCTTC

len: 15
d_gene: NA
abundance: NA
j_gene: TRBJ1-1
v_gene: TRBV29-1
CDR3aa: CSVSGASATNTEAFF
CDR3nt: TGCAGCGTCTCAGGGGCCTCCGCCACGAACACTGAAGCTTTCTTT

len: 15
d_gene: TRBD2
abundance: NA
j_gene: TRBJ2-1
v_gene: TRBV7-7
CDR3aa: CASSSLAGGDNEQFF
CDR3nt: TGTGCCAGCAGCTCACTAGCGGGAGGGGATAATGAGCAGTTCTTC

len: 14
d_gene: TRBD2
abundance: NA
j_gene: TRBJ2-1
v_gene: TRBV5-1
CDR3aa: CASGAGDDYNEQFF
CDR3nt: TGCGCCAGCGGAGCGGGGGACGACTACAATGAGCAGTTCTTC

len: 13
d_gene: NA
abundance: NA
j_gene: TRBJ1-1
v_gene: TRBV7-9
CDR3aa: CASSLSGDTEAFF
CDR3nt: TGTGCCAGCAGCTTATCGGGAGACACTGAAGCTTTCTTT

len: 14
d_gene: TRBD2
abundance: few
j_gene: TRBJ2-7
v_gene: TRBV20-1
CDR3aa: CSANDIAGRYEQYF
CDR3nt: TGCAGTGCTAATGATATAGCGGGGAGATACGAGCAGTACTTC